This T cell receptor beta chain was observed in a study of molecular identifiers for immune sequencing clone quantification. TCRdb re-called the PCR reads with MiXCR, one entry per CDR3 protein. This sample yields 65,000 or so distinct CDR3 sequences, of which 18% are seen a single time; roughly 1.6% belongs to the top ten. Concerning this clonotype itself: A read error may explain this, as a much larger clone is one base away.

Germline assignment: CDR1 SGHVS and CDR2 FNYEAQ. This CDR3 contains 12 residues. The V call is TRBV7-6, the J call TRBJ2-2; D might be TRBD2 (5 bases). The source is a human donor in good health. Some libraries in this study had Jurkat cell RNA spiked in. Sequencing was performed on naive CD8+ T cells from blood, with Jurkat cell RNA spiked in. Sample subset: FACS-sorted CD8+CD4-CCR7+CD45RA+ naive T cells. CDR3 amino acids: CASLRNTGEPFF. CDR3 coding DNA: TGTGCCAGTCTACGGAACACCGGGGAGCCGTTTTTT.